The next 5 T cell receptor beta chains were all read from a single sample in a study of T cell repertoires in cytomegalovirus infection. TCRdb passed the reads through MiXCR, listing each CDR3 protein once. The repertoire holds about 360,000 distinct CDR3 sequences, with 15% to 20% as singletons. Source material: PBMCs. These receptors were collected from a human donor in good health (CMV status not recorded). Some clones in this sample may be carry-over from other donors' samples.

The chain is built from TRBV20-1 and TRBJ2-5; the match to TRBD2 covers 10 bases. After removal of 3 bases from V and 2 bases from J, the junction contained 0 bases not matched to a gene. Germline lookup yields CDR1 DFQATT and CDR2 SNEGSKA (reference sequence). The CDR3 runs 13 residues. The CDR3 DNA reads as TGCAGTGCTAGTAGCGGGGGGCAAGAGACCCAGTACTTC. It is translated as CSASSGGQETQYF.

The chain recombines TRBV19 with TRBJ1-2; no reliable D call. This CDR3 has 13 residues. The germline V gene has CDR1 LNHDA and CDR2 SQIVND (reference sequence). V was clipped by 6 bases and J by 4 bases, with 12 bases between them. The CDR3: CASRSIGLYGYTF. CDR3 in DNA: TGTGCCAGTAGGAGCATTGGCCTCTATGGCTACACCTTC.

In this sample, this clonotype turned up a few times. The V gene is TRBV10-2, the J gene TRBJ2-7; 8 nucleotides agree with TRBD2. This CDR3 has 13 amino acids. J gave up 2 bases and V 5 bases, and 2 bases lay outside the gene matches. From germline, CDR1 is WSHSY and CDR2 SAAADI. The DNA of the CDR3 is TGCGCCAGCAGTAGCGGGGGTCCCTACGAGCAGTACTTC. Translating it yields CASSSGGPYEQYF.

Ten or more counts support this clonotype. The CDR3 loop is CASSDRRMNTEAFF. DNA of the CDR3: TGTGCCAGCAGTGATAGACGTATGAACACTGAAGCTTTCTTT. The chain joins TRBV6-1 to TRBJ1-1; D not certain. CDR3 size: 14 residues. Germline CDR1 is MNHNS and CDR2 is SASEGT. The V and J ends lost 3 bases and 0 bases respectively, with 8 bases between them.

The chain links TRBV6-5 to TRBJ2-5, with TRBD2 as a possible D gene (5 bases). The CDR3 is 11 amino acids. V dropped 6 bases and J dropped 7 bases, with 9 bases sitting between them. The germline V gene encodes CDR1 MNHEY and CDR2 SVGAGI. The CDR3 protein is CASREEGTQYF. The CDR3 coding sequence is TGTGCCAGCAGAGAAGAGGGGACCCAGTACTTC.